The clone carrying this T cell receptor beta chain was observed at least ten times. Antigen: not known. This sample was taken from a study of T cell repertoires in cytomegalovirus infection. The germline V gene has CDR1 SGHTA and CDR2 FQGNSA. Trimming took 2 bases from V and 8 from J, leaving 17 bases between them. The length of the CDR3 is 15 residues. General observations from the study: Frequencies of public TCR beta families were cumulated, and this identified carriers of CMV plus the relevant HLA.

TCRdb reprocessed the reads with MiXCR, giving one entry per CDR3 protein. The sample lists 70,000 to 75,000 distinct CDR3 sequences; approximately 3.6% were seen once. Input material: PBMCs. The J gene is TRBJ2-3, the V gene TRBV7-2; D possibly corresponds to TRBD2 (6 bases). This receptor was taken from a human donor in good health (CMV status not recorded). Some clones in this sample may be carry-over from other donors' samples. The DNA of the CDR3 is TGTGCCAGCAGCTTACCCCGTCAGCGGGCAGGTACGCAGTATTTT. This codes for CASSLPRQRAGTQYF.